These 28 T cell receptor beta chains share one sample of origin, sequenced in a study of CD8+ T cells in alopecia areata. The treatment is: oral pan-JAK inhibitor, 5-10 mg twice daily. The sequencing template was cDNA reverse transcribed from extracted RNA. Profiled with immunoSEQ multiplex PCR; TCRdb holds only in-frame clones, not every one. The sample contains approximately 200,000 clones, 50% to 60% of which appear only once. Sequencing used CD4+ T cells sorted from blood, obtained at week 4, from a patient treated with tofacitinib. These receptors were obtained from a human donor with alopecia areata.

J is TRBJ2-2 and V is TRBV30; 9 bases match TRBD2. The CDR3 runs 16 residues. The V gene end was trimmed by 3 bases and the J gene end by 6 bases; junction bases not matched to a gene: 11. The germline V gene has CDR1 GTSNPN and CDR2 SVGIG (reference sequence). CDR3: CAWSSPVAGVSGELFF. The CDR3 nucleotides read TGTGCCTGGAGCTCCCCCGTAGCGGGAGTTTCCGGGGAGCTGTTTTTT. Supplemented by reference TRBV30 and TRBJ2-2, the full variable domain reads SQTIHQWPATLVQPVGSPLSLECTVEGTSNPNLYWYRQAAGRGLQLLFYSVGIGQISSEVPQNLSASRPQDRQFILSSKKLLLSDSGFYLCAWSSPVAGVSGELFFGEGSRLTVL.

This clone was recorded only once. V gene TRBV30 combines with J gene TRBJ1-3; D is uncertain. The germline CDR1 and CDR2 sequences are GTSNPN and SVGIG (reference sequence). CDR3 size: 13 residues. The V end was cut by 4 bases, the J end by 0 bases, with 7 bases between. DNA of the CDR3: TGTGCCTGGACAGGCCTCTCTGGAAACACCATATATTTT. It encodes CAWTGLSGNTIYF.

The chain combines TRBV2 with TRBJ1-2; no firm D call. This CDR3 contains 12 residues. V was pared by 7 bases and J by 6 bases, with 12 bases between. Germline V gives CDR1 SNHLY, CDR2 FYNNEI. CDR3 nucleotides: TGTGCCAGCACCGGCTTCCTGGATGGCTACACCTTC. It specifies CASTGFLDGYTF.

The chain joins TRBV6-6 to TRBJ2-6; D not resolved. This CDR3 comprises 16 residues. V dropped 4 bases and J dropped 4 bases, with 14 bases sitting between them. Germline lookup yields CDR1 MNHNY and CDR2 SVGAGI (reference sequence). Written as DNA, the CDR3 is TGTGCCAGCAGTTCGGCGTACATGTCCGGGGCCAACGTCCTGACTTTC. Its protein product is CASSSAYMSGANVLTF.

The chain employs TRBV9 and TRBJ2-5; 7 bases fit TRBD1. The V and J ends lost 4 bases and 5 bases, in that order; junction bases with no gene match: 11. Germline loops: CDR1 SGDLS, CDR2 YYNGEE. The CDR3 sequence is 15 residues long. CDR3 loop: CASSSSTGLVETQYF. The CDR3 bases are TGTGCCAGCAGCTCATCGACAGGGCTTGTCGAGACCCAGTACTTC.

This chain joins TRBV6-5 and TRBJ1-5, with TRBD1 as a possible D gene (6 bases). V was shortened by 6 bases and J by 3 bases, with 9 bases between the two germline ends. The germline CDR1 and CDR2 sequences are MNHEY and SVGAGI. This CDR3 contains 13 residues. The CDR3: CASSRTDNQPQHF. The CDR3 DNA follows: TGTGCCAGCAGCAGGACAGACAATCAGCCCCAGCATTTT.

In its sample, this clone was seen once. V usage is TRBV6-1 and J usage is TRBJ2-5; D perhaps matches TRBD1 (5 bases). The ends were cut back, 6 bases at V and 4 bases at J, with 15 bases in the middle. The CDR3 runs to 14 residues. CDR1 MNHNS and CDR2 SASEGT come from the germline V gene. The CDR3 nucleotides read TGTGCCAGCAGCCAAATGGGGCTCCGAGAGACCCAGTACTTC. Protein sequence: CASSQMGLRETQYF.

This rearrangement joins TRBV15 to TRBJ2-4, with TRBD1 matching 8 bases. The CDR3 is 15 amino acids. V was pared by 1 base and J by 1 base, with 0 bases of the junction left unmatched. Germline lookup yields CDR1 LNHNV and CDR2 YYDKDF (reference sequence). As DNA, the CDR3 is TGTGCCACCAGCAGAGGGACAGGGGCCAAAAACATTCAGTACTTC. It codes for CATSRGTGAKNIQYF.

The chain combines TRBV5-1 with TRBJ2-7; D unclear. Germline-derived CDR1 and CDR2 are SGHRS and YFSETQ. The CDR3 runs 13 residues. Trimming took off 0 bases at V and 1 base at J, with 5 bases between the two ends. CDR3 sequence (DNA): TGCGCCAGCAGCTTGGCCCGGTCCTACGAGCAGTACTTC. It yields the protein CASSLARSYEQYF.

With regard to this clone: Other DNA variants within this sample encode the same CDR3. CDR3 sequence: CSAGTAEAFF. In DNA form, the CDR3 reads TGCAGCGCCGGGACGGCTGAAGCTTTCTTT. The V and J genes are TRBV29-1 and TRBJ1-1; TRBD1 is a possible D gene (5 bases). The germline V and J ends were trimmed by 7 bases and 6 bases, with 9 bases remaining between them. Germline CDR1 reads SQVTM; CDR2 reads ANQGSEA. The CDR3 sequence is 10 residues long.

V usage is TRBV30 and J usage is TRBJ1-4; D possibly corresponds to TRBD1 (5 bases). The CDR3 covers 15 residues. Deletions cut 3 bases from V and 6 bases from J, with 17 bases between. Germline V gives CDR1 GTSNPN, CDR2 SVGIG (reference sequence). The CDR3 DNA sequence: TGTGCCTGGAGGAGGTGGGGCGGGAGTGATGAAAAACTGTTTTTT. It encodes CAWRRWGGSDEKLFF.

For this clone: At the DNA level, this CDR3 is encoded by other sequences in the same sample as well. The CDR3 reads CSVDRNTEAFF. The CDR3, as DNA: TGCAGCGTGGACAGGAACACTGAAGCTTTCTTT. The genes are TRBV29-1 and TRBJ1-1, with D possibly matching TRBD1 (6 bases). This CDR3 has 11 residues. V lost 6 bases and J 1 base, leaving 6 bases between the germline ends. Per germline, CDR1 SQVTM and CDR2 ANQGSEA.

This clone has a handful of counts. The J gene is TRBJ2-3, the V gene TRBV6-1; D might be TRBD2 (6 bases). Germline CDR1 is MNHNS and CDR2 is SASEGT. This CDR3 contains 15 residues. Trimming took 8 bases from V and 0 from J, leaving 15 bases between them. The CDR3 here is CASGLYGGSTDTQYF. In nucleotides, the CDR3 is TGTGCCAGCGGCCTCTACGGGGGTAGCACAGATACGCAGTATTTT.

This clone was counted only a few times. The chain joins TRBV19 to TRBJ2-1; either TRBD1 or TRBD2 may fit D (6 bases each). V was pared by 5 bases and J by 3 bases, with 17 bases between. The CDR3 is made up of 16 amino acids. Germline V lookup: CDR1 LNHDA, CDR2 SQIVND (reference sequence). The CDR3 is CASSARGAGLYNEQFF. CDR3 nucleotide sequence: TGTGCCAGTAGTGCTAGGGGGGCGGGCCTCTACAATGAGCAGTTCTTC.

The chain recombines TRBV29-1 with TRBJ1-2; the match to TRBD1 covers 8 bases. The CDR3 length is 15 residues. Trimming cost V 6 bases and J 2 bases; bases outside gene matches: 11. CDR1 and CDR2 from the germline V gene are SQVTM and ANQGSEA. In DNA, the CDR3 is TGCAGCGTGGGGACAGGCGACTCGAGGAACTATGGCTACACCTTC. This translates into CSVGTGDSRNYGYTF. The variable domain in full, with the rest retrieved from reference TRBV29-1 and TRBJ1-2, is SAVISQKPSRDICQRGTSLTIQCQVDSQVTMMFWYRQQPGQSLTLIATANQGSEATYESGFVIDKFPISRPNLTFSTLTVSNMSPEDSSIYLCSVGTGDSRNYGYTFGSGTRLTVV.

The chain employs TRBV13 and TRBJ2-5; maybe TRBD1 (6 bases). V was clipped by 4 bases and J by 2 bases, with 20 bases between them. The germline CDR1 and CDR2 sequences are PRHDT and FYEKMQ (reference sequence). The CDR3 sequence is 17 residues long. This CDR3 reads CASSSRRGTSLQETQYF. In DNA form, the CDR3 reads TGTGCCAGCAGCTCAAGAAGGGGGACCAGCCTACAAGAGACCCAGTACTTC.

The chain joins TRBV2 to TRBJ2-1, with D perhaps being TRBD1 or TRBD2 (5 bases each). V was shortened by 8 bases and J by 10 bases, with 12 bases between the two germline ends. The CDR3 is 11 residues long. Germline CDR1 reads SNHLY; CDR2 reads FYNNEI. The CDR3 DNA reads as TGTGCCAGCTACGGGACCAACGAGCAGTTCTTC. This sequence encodes CASYGTNEQFF. Variable domain in full (rest from reference TRBV2 and TRBJ2-1): EPEVTQTPSHQVTQMGQEVILRCVPISNHLYFYWYRQILGQKVEFLVSFYNNEISEKSEIFDDQFSVERPDGSNFTLKIRSTKLEDSAMYFCASYGTNEQFFGPGTRLTVL.

This clone was seen only a few times. Given the absence of the conserved phenylalanine or tryptophan at the CDR3 end, a read error is likely. The limits of the CDR3 on the DNA are not certain, so only TCRdb's listed CDR3 is given. V gene TRBV20-1 combines with J gene TRBJ1-2. The CDR3 is 9 amino acids long, termini counted. CDR1 is DFQATT and CDR2 is SNEGSKA in the germline V gene (reference sequence). CDR3: CSAPRLEGL.

This chain links TRBV4-1 with TRBJ2-5; the D is unclear. Trimming left V 0 bases short and J 4 bases short, with 6 bases between. Germline CDR1 MGHRA, CDR2 YSYEKL. The CDR3 contains 13 residues. The CDR3 DNA reads TGCGCCAGCAGCCAAGATACCACAGAGACCCAGTACTTC. Translated: CASSQDTTETQYF.

In this sample, this clone turned up a few times. This rearrangement joins TRBV6-6 to TRBJ1-1; D is unresolved. The V end lost 8 bases, the J end lost 5 bases, and 9 bases lay between the germline ends. Germline V gene data show CDR1 as MNHNY and CDR2 as SVGAGI (reference sequence). The CDR3 has 11 residues. CDR3 region: CASRLGTEAFF. In DNA form, the CDR3 reads TGTGCCAGCCGACTGGGAACTGAAGCTTTCTTT.

The V and J genes are TRBV30 and TRBJ2-1, with D possibly TRBD2 on 5 matching bases. Germline CDR1 is GTSNPN and CDR2 is SVGIG (reference sequence). The CDR3 sequence is 11 residues long. V was shortened by 3 bases and J by 9 bases, with 9 bases between the two germline ends. CDR3 in DNA: TGTGCCTGGAGGAGAAGCGGTGAGCAGTTCTTC. This codes for CAWRRSGEQFF.

This clone was detected many times. The same CDR3 also results from other DNA sequences found in this sample. The chain links TRBV15 to TRBJ2-7; possibly TRBD1 or TRBD2 for D (5 bases each). Germline V gene data show CDR1 as LNHNV and CDR2 as YYDKDF (reference sequence). The CDR3 has 11 amino acids. V was shortened by 3 bases and J by 5 bases, with 5 bases between the two germline ends. CDR3 bases: TGTGCCACCAGCAGGGGGGACGAGCAGTACTTC. Residues: CATSRGDEQYF. The full variable domain, its missing parts supplied by reference TRBV15 and TRBJ2-7, is DAMVIQNPRYQVTQFGKPVTLSCSQTLNHNVMYWYQQKSSQAPKLLFHYYDKDFNNEADTPDNFQSRRPNTSFCFLDIRSPGLGDTAMYLCATSRGDEQYFGPGTRLTVT.

This clone has only one observation. The V call is TRBV29-1, the J call TRBJ1-5; D unclear. Trimming pared 5 bases from V and 7 bases from J, leaving 9 bases between. Germline V gene data show CDR1 as SQVTM and CDR2 as ANQGSEA. CDR3 length: 11 residues. CDR3 residues: CSVYGEQPQHF. CDR3 bases: TGCAGCGTTTACGGGGAACAGCCCCAGCATTTT. The full variable domain, completed using reference TRBV29-1 and TRBJ1-5, is SAVISQKPSRDICQRGTSLTIQCQVDSQVTMMFWYRQQPGQSLTLIATANQGSEATYESGFVIDKFPISRPNLTFSTLTVSNMSPEDSSIYLCSVYGEQPQHFGDGTRLSIL.

As for this clone: The same CDR3 can be traced to other DNA sequences in this sample. This chain uses TRBV29-1 with TRBJ2-5; 9 positions agree with TRBD1. The junction had 2 bases not matched to a gene; V was cut back by 7 bases and J by 2 bases. The CDR3 contains 12 residues. CDR1 and CDR2 from the germline V gene are SQVTM and ANQGSEA. DNA of the CDR3: TGCAGCGGGGGGACAGGGCAAGAGACCCAGTACTTC. Its protein product is CSGGTGQETQYF.

The V call is TRBV29-1, the J call TRBJ1-2; D unresolved. Germline V gene sequence: CDR1 SQVTM, CDR2 ANQGSEA. V lost 2 bases and J 8 bases, leaving 24 bases between the germline ends. The CDR3 totals 16 residues. CDR3 residues: CSVENQPGLSLGGYTF. The CDR3 coding sequence is TGCAGCGTTGAAAACCAACCCGGGCTCTCCCTTGGGGGCTACACCTTC.

This clone was seen a handful of times. The chain is built from TRBV29-1 and TRBJ2-5; possibly TRBD1 for D (6 bases). Germline-derived CDR1 and CDR2 are SQVTM and ANQGSEA. V lost 3 bases and J 7 bases, leaving 15 bases between the germline ends. This CDR3 is built from 13 residues. Here the CDR3 reads CSVEQGPRGTQYF. CDR3 DNA: TGCAGCGTTGAGCAGGGGCCTCGGGGGACCCAGTACTTC.

The V and J genes are TRBV28 and TRBJ2-5; no firm D call. This CDR3 spans 12 amino acids. Between the trimmed V and J ends, which lost 3 bases and 6 bases, there was a span of 8 bases. Germline assignment: CDR1 MDHEN and CDR2 SYDVKM. CDR3 amino acids: CASSFLPQTQYF. In nucleotides, the CDR3 is TGTGCCAGCAGTTTTCTCCCTCAGACCCAGTACTTC. The entire variable domain, with the rest obtained from reference TRBV28 and TRBJ2-5, is as follows: DVKVTQSSRYLVKRTGEKVFLECVQDMDHENMFWYRQDPGLGLRLIYFSYDVKMKEKGDIPEGYSVSREKKERFSLILESASTNQTSMYLCASSFLPQTQYFGPGTRLLVL.

This chain links TRBV7-9 with TRBJ2-1, with TRBD2 matching 11 bases. Germline V gene sequence: CDR1 SEHNR, CDR2 FQNEAQ (reference sequence). V shed 4 bases, J shed 2 bases, and the junction held 4 bases outside the gene matches. This CDR3 is built from 16 residues. The CDR3, as DNA: TGTGCCAGCAGCTCTACTAGCGGGAGCGCCTACAATGAGCAGTTCTTC. It yields the protein CASSSTSGSAYNEQFF.